This TCR beta chain was profiled in a study of blood T cell repertoires in COVID-19. For the study at large: COVID-19 samples collected from the United States, Italy and Spain covered acute and convalescent phases. Sample material is recorded as cDNA or gDNA derived from T cells, B-cell-depleted T cells, or PBMCs.

The CDR3 is 17 residues long. Germline assignment: CDR1 LGHDT and CDR2 YNNKEL (reference sequence). Trimming left V 1 base short and J 4 bases short, with 19 bases between. Authors' data handling: Amplification from reference gene primers served as the basis for estimated nucleated cell counts. The protocol was immunoSEQ multiplex PCR, while the TCRdb copy is restricted to in-frame clones and leaves out a portion. V, J and clone size were drawn from that table, and D and trimming were deduced from the DNA. The table lists around 340,000 clones, about 86% of them singletons. Participant-reported clinical history was the basis for cohort assignment.

J is TRBJ1-1 and V is TRBV3-1 (or the pseudogene TRBV3-2); the D gene is possibly TRBD1 (5 bases). This clonotype was obtained from a woman in her thirties or forties with acute COVID-19. Sequenced input: PBMCs or T cells enriched from blood (not recorded which). The chain's CDR3 is CASSQGAWGAGSTEAFF. The CDR3 DNA follows: TGTGCCAGCAGCCAAGGCGCTTGGGGCGCGGGGAGCACTGAAGCTTTCTTT.